The source of this T cell receptor beta chain is a study of blood T cell repertoires in COVID-19. About the research overall: The study drew acute and convalescent COVID-19 samples from the United States, Italy and Spain. Nucleic acid was either cDNA or gDNA, and it came from T cells, B-cell-depleted T cells, or PBMCs.

This clone was seen a handful of times. The V gene's germline CDR1 is MNHEY and CDR2 SVGAGI. The CDR3 totals 14 residues. Trimming cost V 4 bases and J 7 bases; bases outside gene matches: 7. Original processing methods: The authors estimated nucleated cell counts from reference gene primer amplification. Generated by immunoSEQ multiplex PCR, the TCRdb table keeps only in-frame clones and is missing some. The V and J calls and clone size were taken over from that table, and D and trimming were inferred from the DNA. The sample lists around 130,000 clones; about 80% were seen once. The origin of this receptor is a human donor in a cohort sampled during active COVID-19. The sequencing sample was made of peripheral blood. V is TRBV6-5 and J is TRBJ1-1; TRBD1 matches 9 bases. The CDR3 bases are TGTGCCAGCAGTTTCAACAGGGGGCAGGGTGAAGCTTTCTTT. This codes for CASSFNRGQGEAFF.